This T cell receptor beta chain derives from a study of cytomegalovirus exposure and HLA in healthy donors. Regarding the study as a whole: High specificity and sensitivity for cytomegalovirus status were reported for the classifier. TCR beta V- and J-gene trimming, according to a later analysis, was linked to a missense DCLRE1C variant.

For this clone: Its antigen is still unknown.

Germline CDR1 reads SNHLY; CDR2 reads FYNNEI. The CDR3 totals 13 residues. V was clipped by 11 bases and J by 4 bases; unmatched bases: 10. Use of 60 Vbeta and 13 Jbeta primers characterized the PCR. Sequencing was performed with immunoSEQ multiplex PCR; in TCRdb, only in-frame clones are kept and a portion is missing. The sample includes fewer than 150,000 clones, over 70% seen only once; the top ten take 7.5% to 9.5%. Donors consisted of healthy bone marrow donors. What was sequenced was PBMCs. The TCR comes from a female donor in good health and CMV-seropositive. J is TRBJ2-5 and V is TRBV2; 7 bases agree with TRBD2. The CDR3 coding sequence is TGTGCCTCCTCTTGGGGCGGGGGAGAGACCCAGTACTTC. It is translated as CASSWGGGETQYF.